This T cell receptor beta chain derives from a study of cytomegalovirus exposure and HLA in healthy donors. As concerns this clone: Antigen unknown.

The PCR made use of 60 Vbeta and 13 Jbeta primers. Profiled with immunoSEQ multiplex PCR; TCRdb holds only in-frame clones, not every one. The sample has 150,000 to 180,000 clones, approximately 72% seen once; the top ten hold about 1.3%. The germline V gene has CDR1 LNHNV and CDR2 YYDKDF (reference sequence). This CDR3 has 12 residues. V shed 8 bases, J shed 6 bases, and the junction held 3 bases outside the gene matches. Participants comprised healthy donors of bone marrow. Study findings and constraints: Roughly uniform depth of sequencing across donors was assumed in presence/absence analyses.

The material sequenced was PBMCs. This receptor was obtained from a man aged 18 to 29 in good health and CMV-seronegative. The chain employs TRBV15 and TRBJ2-2; 7 positions agree with TRBD2. The CDR3 DNA reads TGTGCCACCGGACTAGTTTCCGGGGAGCTGTTTTTT. Protein: CATGLVSGELFF.